The clone carrying this TCR beta chain came up once. V was cut by 0 bases and J by 10 bases, with 12 bases left in between. This CDR3 spans 13 amino acids. Germline V CDR1 and CDR2: MNHEY, SVGAGI. This sample was included in a study of blood T cell repertoires in COVID-19. Study-level information: T cells, B-cell-depleted T cells, or PBMCs provided the cDNA or gDNA that served as material.

As processed by the authors: Reference gene primers were amplified, and this amplification served to estimate nucleated cell counts. Assay used: immunoSEQ multiplex PCR; TCRdb lists only in-frame clones, some missing. The V and J calls and clone size come from that table; D and trimming were worked out from the DNA. The table has over 150,000 clones, around 84% seen once; the top ten hold just over 2.5%. The TCR sequence derives from a woman of 80 years or more with COVID-19, enrolled during active disease. The sequenced sample was peripheral blood. The genes are TRBV6-5 and TRBJ1-1; weak D call: TRBD1 (5 bases). CDR3 sequence (DNA): TGTGCCAGCAGTTACTCGACTGGCGGGGGAGCTTTCTTT. This gives the protein CASSYSTGGGAFF.